Following are 17 T cell receptor beta chains from one sample sequenced in a study of blood T cell repertoires in COVID-19. TCRdb keeps only in-frame clones here, not all; method: immunoSEQ multiplex PCR. The data hold 250,000 to 350,000 clones, with 90% observed a single time. The sequenced sample consisted of PBMCs or T cells enriched from blood (not recorded which). The receptors originated from a man aged 60 to 75 who had recovered from COVID-19.

The J gene is TRBJ1-6, the V gene TRBV6-5; 7 bases are shared with TRBD1. The CDR3 covers 13 residues. From germline, CDR1 is MNHEY and CDR2 SVGAGI. Losses at the gene ends were 7 bases for V and 6 bases for J; bases not matched to a gene: 3. The CDR3 DNA reads as TGTGCCAGCAACGCAGGGGGTAATTCACCCCTCCACTTT. This codes for CASNAGGNSPLHF.

V is TRBV19 and J is TRBJ1-1; 7 bases are a match to TRBD1. Germline assignment: CDR1 LNHDA and CDR2 SQIVND (reference sequence). The CDR3 extends over 11 amino acids. J was trimmed by 12 bases and V by 4 bases; bases with no gene match: 5. CDR3 sequence reads: CASSRPGGTFF. The CDR3 DNA is TGTGCCAGTAGTAGACCAGGGGGTACTTTCTTT.

This chain joins TRBV19 and TRBJ1-6; D is possibly TRBD1 (6 bases). Germline values: CDR1 LNHDA, CDR2 SQIVND (reference sequence). Trimming removed 6 bases from V and 7 bases from J, with 28 bases in between. CDR3 length: 19 residues. CDR3 in amino acids: CASSRSVPGTGGLNSPLHF. The CDR3 DNA is TGTGCCAGTAGCCGAAGTGTCCCAGGGACCGGGGGGCTAAATTCACCCCTCCACTTT.

The chain recombines TRBV30 with TRBJ1-1; D remains unclear. V lost 3 bases and J lost 1, with 15 bases in between. Germline-derived CDR1 and CDR2 are GTSNPN and SVGIG (reference sequence). The CDR3 covers 15 residues. The CDR3 loop reads CAWSPLRVGNTEAFF. The CDR3 DNA reads as TGTGCCTGGAGCCCCCTCCGGGTAGGGAACACTGAAGCTTTCTTT.

A word on this clone: The sample contains more than one DNA sequence encoding this CDR3. V and J are TRBV5-4 and TRBJ2-1, with 11 bases lining up with TRBD2. J lost 3 bases, V lost 4 bases, and 3 bases had no gene match. The CDR3 runs to 15 residues. Germline lookup yields CDR1 SGHNT and CDR2 YYREEE (reference sequence). The CDR3 DNA reads as TGTGCCAGCAGCCCCGGGACTAGCGGCTACAATGAGCAGTTCTTC. The encoded protein is CASSPGTSGYNEQFF. The full variable domain, rest sourced from reference TRBV5-4 and TRBJ2-1, is ETGVTQSPTHLIKTRGQQVTLRCSSQSGHNTVSWYQQALGQGPQFIFQYYREEENGRGNFPPRFSGLQFPNYSSELNVNALELDDSALYLCASSPGTSGYNEQFFGPGTRLTVL.

J is TRBJ1-3 and V is TRBV9, with a possible D match to TRBD1 (6 bases). V shed 3 bases and J shed 2 bases, with 6 bases lying between them. The germline V gene encodes CDR1 SGDLS and CDR2 YYNGEE. This CDR3 region has 13 residues. The CDR3 DNA sequence: TGTGCCAGCAGCGGACAGGCTGGAAACACCATATATTTT. Amino acids: CASSGQAGNTIYF.

The rearrangement links TRBV19 to TRBJ1-2; D is unresolved. The CDR3 runs 16 residues. Germline V gene lookup returns CDR1 LNHDA and CDR2 SQIVND (reference sequence). Trimming removed 2 bases from V and 2 bases from J, with 15 bases in between. CDR3 nucleotides: TGTGCCAGTAGTATAAACCCCAGCGGGTCCAACTATGGCTACACCTTC. It encodes CASSINPSGSNYGYTF.

The chain joins TRBV9 to TRBJ1-4, with TRBD1 matching over 7 bases. Trimming cost V 4 bases and J 7 bases; bases outside gene matches: 10. CDR3 length equals 15 residues. CDR1 is SGDLS, CDR2 YYNGEE, per germline. CDR3 sequence reads: CASSTMTGSAEKLFF. CDR3 coding DNA: TGTGCCAGCAGCACAATGACAGGGTCGGCTGAAAAACTGTTTTTT.

This clone was seen once. This chain joins TRBV19 and TRBJ1-2; no firm D call. Trimming took off 1 base at V and 1 base at J, with 13 bases between the two ends. The CDR3 length is 16 residues. Germline CDR1 reads LNHDA; CDR2 reads SQIVND (reference sequence). Here the CDR3 DNA reads TGTGCCAGTAGTATAGGGGGAGCCTTTATTAACTATGGCTACACCTTC. Translating it yields CASSIGGAFINYGYTF.

This clone was seen a single time. This chain uses TRBV10-1 with TRBJ2-1; D uncertain. From germline, CDR1 is WNHNN and CDR2 SYGVQD (reference sequence). This CDR3 comprises 13 residues. Trimming took 5 bases from V and 8 from J, leaving 13 bases between them. Here the CDR3 reads CASSLAGPDEQFF. Here the CDR3 DNA reads TGCGCCAGCAGTCTGGCAGGCCCCGATGAGCAGTTCTTC.

The CDR3 DNA follows: TGTGCCAGCAGCGTACTCCCGTTAGCGGGGAACACCGGGGAGCTGTTTTTT. Protein product: CASSVLPLAGNTGELFF. J is TRBJ2-2 and V is TRBV9; 7 positions agree with TRBD2. Per germline, CDR1 SGDLS and CDR2 YYNGEE. After removal of 1 base from V and 1 base from J, the junction contained 7 bases not matched to a gene. The CDR3 is made up of 17 amino acids.

The chain employs TRBV19 and TRBJ2-5; TRBD1 might be the D (6 bases). CDR1 is LNHDA and CDR2 is SQIVND in the germline V gene (reference sequence). This CDR3 is built from 14 residues. V gave up 4 bases and J gave up 2 bases, with 11 bases separating them. This CDR3 is CASSTSGQQETQYF. The CDR3 region has the DNA TGTGCCAGTAGTACCTCTGGACAGCAAGAGACCCAGTACTTC. The entire variable domain, with the rest obtained from reference TRBV19 and TRBJ2-5, is as follows: DGGITQSPKYLFRKEGQNVTLSCEQNLNHDAMYWYRQDPGQGLRLIYYSQIVNDFQKGDIAEGYSVSREKKESFPLTVTSAQKNPTAFYLCASSTSGQQETQYFGPGTRLLVL.

This sequence joins TRBV7-9 and TRBJ1-3; no firm D call. The germline gives CDR1 SEHNR, CDR2 FQNEAQ (reference sequence). Trimming shortened V by 5 bases and J by 1 base, and 6 bases separated the two germline ends. The CDR3 covers 13 residues. For the CDR3, the DNA is TGTGCCAGCAGCCCTTTTTCTGGAAACACCATATATTTT. This translates into CASSPFSGNTIYF.

The chain has TRBV11-2 and TRBJ2-1; TRBD2 matches 12 bases. CDR1 and CDR2 (germline): SGHAT, FQNNGV. J was trimmed by 0 bases and V by 1 base; bases with no gene match: 7. CDR3 length: 19 residues. Here the CDR3 reads CASSLGLAGGSSSYNEQFF. CDR3 nucleotides: TGTGCCAGCAGCTTAGGCCTAGCGGGAGGGTCCTCCTCCTACAATGAGCAGTTCTTC.

The CDR3 nucleotides are TGTGCCAGCAGCCCCGCTAGCGGGAGTTACGAGCAGTACTTC. Translating gives CASSPASGSYEQYF. This rearrangement joins TRBV3-1 (or the pseudogene TRBV3-2) to TRBJ2-7, with 10 bases aligning to TRBD2. CDR1 LGHDT and CDR2 YNNKEL come from the germline V gene (reference sequence). This CDR3 has 14 residues. The V and J ends lost 4 bases and 4 bases, in that order; junction bases with no gene match: 4.

This sequence joins TRBV4-2 and TRBJ2-1; 15 bases agree with TRBD2. Trimming took 1 base from V and 0 from J; bases not matched to a gene: 13. CDR1 LGHNA and CDR2 YNFKEQ come from the germline V gene. This CDR3 region has 22 residues. CDR3 in DNA: TGTGCCAGCAGCCAAGCACCACCGGGACTAGCGGGAGGCGGGTACTCCTACAATGAGCAGTTCTTC. It yields the protein CASSQAPPGLAGGGYSYNEQFF.

This chain links TRBV7-9 with TRBJ1-5; tentative D call: TRBD1 (6 bases). V dropped 5 bases and J dropped 5 bases, with 13 bases sitting between them. In germline, CDR1 is SEHNR, CDR2 FQNEAQ (reference sequence). This CDR3 region has 14 residues. CDR3 protein: CASSPMGGHQPQHF. CDR3 DNA sequence: TGTGCCAGCAGCCCAATGGGGGGGCATCAGCCCCAGCATTTT.